These 30 T cell receptor beta chains came from one sample sequenced in a study of PD-1 blockade in classical Hodgkin lymphoma. Assay used: immunoSEQ multiplex PCR; TCRdb lists only in-frame clones, some missing. The table shows about 110,000 clones, with around 89% occurring only once. Every single patient, without exception, relapsed after autologous stem cell transplantation, and brentuximab vedotin exposure varied. The sequenced sample was peripheral blood mononuclear cells (PBMCs), obtained before the second cycle of nivolumab. The receptor source for this set is a human donor with classical Hodgkin lymphoma.

The chain combines TRBV5-1 with TRBJ1-3; D is uncertain. Judging by the DNA end, TRBJ2-2 fits better; the J call may be wrong. Germline V gene lookup returns CDR1 SGHRS and CDR2 YFSETQ. The CDR3 loop spans 15 amino acids. The CDR3 nucleotides read TGCGCCAGCAGCTTGGCTACCGCGAACACCGGGGAGCTGTTTTTT. Protein sequence: CASSLATANTGELFF.

The chain joins TRBV10-1 to TRBJ1-4, with TRBD1 as a possible D gene (5 bases). V was cut by 0 bases and J by 8 bases, with 13 bases left in between. The CDR3 loop spans 15 amino acids. The germline V gene has CDR1 WNHNN and CDR2 SYGVQD (reference sequence). The CDR3 loop reads CASSESSQGPEKLFF. In nucleotides, the CDR3 is TGCGCCAGCAGTGAGTCGTCCCAGGGACCGGAAAAACTGTTTTTT.

The J gene is TRBJ2-3, the V gene TRBV9, with D possibly matching TRBD1 (5 bases). Germline V lookup: CDR1 SGDLS, CDR2 YYNGEE. V lost 0 bases, J lost 0 bases, and 11 bases lay in between. This CDR3 has 16 amino acids. The CDR3 sequence is CASSVDRPTSTDTQYF. In nucleotides, the CDR3 is TGTGCCAGCAGCGTAGACAGGCCGACTAGCACAGATACGCAGTATTTT.

This clone was counted a single time. The chain joins TRBV28 to TRBJ2-1; D might be TRBD1 (6 bases). Between the trimmed V and J ends, which lost 5 bases and 2 bases, there was a span of 13 bases. CDR3 size: 15 residues. Germline V gene data show CDR1 as MDHEN and CDR2 as SYDVKM. The CDR3: CASSMSDRAYNEQFF. The DNA of the CDR3 is TGTGCCAGCAGTATGTCGGACAGAGCCTACAATGAGCAGTTCTTC.

The chain couples TRBV6-1 to TRBJ1-1; TRBD1 agrees at 8 bases. Looked up from germline, CDR1 is MNHNS and CDR2 is SASEGT. CDR3 length: 13 residues. V trimming: 7 bases; J trimming: 10 bases; junction bases outside the gene matches: 11. The CDR3 sequence: CASNHRGGYRAFF. In DNA form, the CDR3 reads TGTGCCAGCAACCACAGGGGGGGGTACCGAGCTTTCTTT.

The chain recombines TRBV27 with TRBJ2-1, with a possible D match to TRBD1 (5 bases). Germline loops: CDR1 MNHEY, CDR2 SMNVEV (reference sequence). Trimming took 2 bases from V and 7 from J, leaving 9 bases between them. The CDR3 totals 13 residues. In DNA form, the CDR3 reads TGTGCCAGCAGTTTAGGGGCTCCAAATGAGCAGTTCTTC. This sequence encodes CASSLGAPNEQFF.

This chain uses TRBV27 with TRBJ2-1; no clear D. The CDR3 extends over 16 amino acids. Germline V gene data show CDR1 as MNHEY and CDR2 as SMNVEV (reference sequence). The ends were cut back, 7 bases at V and 2 bases at J, with 18 bases in the middle. CDR3 nucleotides: TGTGCCAGCATCCCCAAGGGCGCCGAAGCCTACAATGAGCAGTTCTTC. Its translation: CASIPKGAEAYNEQFF.

The chain combines TRBV7-2 with TRBJ1-1, with D possibly matching TRBD1 (6 bases). V was trimmed by 1 base and J by 12 bases, leaving 18 bases between them. Looked up from germline, CDR1 is SGHTA and CDR2 is FQGNSA. This CDR3 is 14 amino acids long. CDR3 amino acids: CASSLVTGGRKSFF. The CDR3 DNA reads as TGTGCCAGCAGCTTAGTTACCGGGGGCCGCAAGTCTTTCTTT.

Remarks on this clone: Different DNA sequences within this sample yield the same CDR3. This chain connects TRBV5-1 to TRBJ2-1, with TRBD2 matching 9 bases. The CDR3 runs 17 residues. Per the germline V gene, CDR1 is SGHRS and CDR2 is YFSETQ. The trim removed 5 bases at V and 0 bases at J, leaving 9 bases unmatched. The CDR3 DNA follows: TGCGCCAGCAGTCTGACTAGCGGACCGAGCTCCTACAATGAGCAGTTCTTC. It yields the protein CASSLTSGPSSYNEQFF. Drawing the rest from reference TRBV5-1 and TRBJ2-1, the complete variable domain is KAGVTQTPRYLIKTRGQQVTLSCSPISGHRSVSWYQQTPGQGLQFLFEYFSETQRNKGNFPGRFSGRQFSNSRSEMNVSTLELGDSALYLCASSLTSGPSSYNEQFFGPGTRLTVL.

The chain recombines TRBV7-9 with TRBJ2-7; D is undetermined. The CDR3 totals 14 residues. Germline lookup yields CDR1 SEHNR and CDR2 FQNEAQ (reference sequence). With 5 bases removed from V and 0 bases from J, the gap between germline ends came to 11 bases. The CDR3 DNA sequence: TGTGCCAGCAGCATAGACGCTAACTCCTACGAGCAGTACTTC. The encoded protein is CASSIDANSYEQYF.

This chain joins TRBV27 and TRBJ1-2, with 9 nucleotides matching TRBD1. With 5 bases clipped from V and 3 bases from J, the junction kept 1 base outside the gene matches. Germline assignment: CDR1 MNHEY and CDR2 SMNVEV (reference sequence). The CDR3 has 13 residues. The CDR3 reads CASSRTGDYGYTF. DNA for the CDR3: TGTGCCAGCAGTCGGACAGGGGACTATGGCTACACCTTC.

This clone has just one count. V gene TRBV27 combines with J gene TRBJ1-2, with D perhaps TRBD1 (6 bases). Germline V gene data show CDR1 as MNHEY and CDR2 as SMNVEV (reference sequence). Trimming shortened V by 3 bases and J by 4 bases, and 18 bases separated the two germline ends. The CDR3 totals 16 residues. This CDR3 is CASSFTRGAGAYGYTF. The CDR3 region has the DNA TGTGCCAGCAGTTTCACACGGGGAGCGGGGGCCTATGGCTACACCTTC.

The chain has TRBV6-5 and TRBJ1-1; D is unresolved. Germline loops: CDR1 MNHEY, CDR2 SVGAGI. With 2 bases removed from V and 0 bases from J, the gap between germline ends came to 13 bases. CDR3 length: 16 residues. The CDR3 reads CASSYRTDKMNTEAFF. The CDR3 nucleotides read TGTGCCAGCAGTTACCGCACGGATAAGATGAACACTGAAGCTTTCTTT.

The genes are TRBV6-5 and TRBJ1-4; 7 bases agree with TRBD1. The length of the CDR3 is 15 residues. Trimming cost V 6 bases and J 0 bases; bases outside gene matches: 4. Germline CDR1 and CDR2: MNHEY and SVGAGI. In DNA, the CDR3 is TGTGCCAGCAGCAGGGACAGCGCAACTAATGAAAAACTGTTTTTT. It yields the protein CASSRDSATNEKLFF.

The chain is built from TRBV6-5 and TRBJ1-1; unclear D gene. With 7 bases removed from V and 5 bases from J, the gap between germline ends came to 14 bases. Germline CDR1 reads MNHEY; CDR2 reads SVGAGI. The CDR3 contains 13 residues. CDR3 sequence (DNA): TGTGCCAGCAACTACGATCTGGGTACTGAAGCTTTCTTT. This codes for CASNYDLGTEAFF.

This rearrangement joins TRBV9 to TRBJ2-1, with unresolved D. Trimming left V 3 bases short and J 3 bases short, with 16 bases between. The CDR3 consists of 16 residues. Looked up from germline, CDR1 is SGDLS and CDR2 is YYNGEE. CDR3 sequence reads: CASSAAGTTLYNEQFF. The CDR3 bases are TGTGCCAGCAGCGCCGCCGGAACTACCCTCTACAATGAGCAGTTCTTC.

The V call is TRBV4-1, the J call TRBJ2-1; 8 bases agree with TRBD2. Germline V gives CDR1 MGHRA, CDR2 YSYEKL. With V trimmed by 3 bases and J by 2 bases, 6 bases remained unmatched. The CDR3 is made up of 16 amino acids. CDR3 bases: TGCGCCAGCAGCCAGTGGACTAGCCAGGCCTACAATGAGCAGTTCTTC. This translates into CASSQWTSQAYNEQFF.

The CDR3 region has the DNA TGTGCCAGCAGTTTATCGATTACACCGGCGGGAGGGCTGTCGGCGACGAATGAGCAGTTCTTC. This encodes CASSLSITPAGGLSATNEQFF. The V gene is TRBV27, the J gene TRBJ2-1; 9 bases line up with TRBD2. From germline, CDR1 is MNHEY and CDR2 SMNVEV (reference sequence). V was pared by 0 bases and J by 7 bases, with 22 bases of the junction left unmatched. The CDR3 has 21 residues.

This chain connects TRBV7-6 to TRBJ1-1; no definite D call. Per germline, CDR1 SGHVS and CDR2 FNYEAQ. Between the trimmed V and J ends, which lost 1 base and 1 base, there was a span of 7 bases. There are 14 residues in the CDR3. CDR3 nucleotide sequence: TGTGCCAGCAGCTTAGTCCCGAAGAACACTGAAGCTTTCTTT. Its protein is CASSLVPKNTEAFF.

This chain joins TRBV13 and TRBJ2-1, with 7 bases that match TRBD1. V was pared by 5 bases and J by 5 bases, with 6 bases of the junction left unmatched. CDR1 PRHDT and CDR2 FYEKMQ come from the germline V gene (reference sequence). This CDR3 has 14 residues. The CDR3 DNA is TGTGCCAGCAGCCCGCCGGGACAGAACAATGAGCAGTTCTTC. Its translation is CASSPPGQNNEQFF. The whole variable domain, remainder taken from reference TRBV13 and TRBJ2-1, is AAGVIQSPRHLIKEKRETATLKCYPIPRHDTVYWYQQGPGQDPQFLISFYEKMQSDKGSIPDRFSAQQFSDYHSELNMSSLELGDSALYFCASSPPGQNNEQFFGPGTRLTVL.

In DNA form, the CDR3 reads TGTGCCAGCAGCCCCAGGGGAGCCGGGGAGCTGTTTTTT. Protein sequence: CASSPRGAGELFF. V gene TRBV7-2 combines with J gene TRBJ2-2, with D possibly TRBD1 on 6 matching bases. Trimming pared 5 bases from V and 6 bases from J, leaving 10 bases between. The CDR3 is 13 residues long. Germline V CDR1 and CDR2: SGHTA, FQGNSA.

The chain combines TRBV5-4 with TRBJ2-7; 11 bases are shared with TRBD2. The V gene's germline CDR1 is SGHNT and CDR2 YYREEE (reference sequence). V was pared by 4 bases and J by 0 bases, with 3 bases of the junction left unmatched. The CDR3 is made up of 15 amino acids. The CDR3 protein is CASSLTSGSSYEQYF. For the CDR3, the DNA is TGTGCCAGCAGCCTCACTAGCGGGAGCTCCTACGAGCAGTACTTC.

The sample holds a few counts of this clone. The V call is TRBV7-2, the J call TRBJ2-3; D possibly matches TRBD1 or TRBD2 (6 bases each). Trimming removed 5 bases from V and 4 bases from J, with 16 bases in between. This CDR3 comprises 15 residues. CDR1 SGHTA and CDR2 FQGNSA come from the germline V gene. The CDR3 DNA reads as TGTGCCAGCAGCCGGATAGGGGGGAGTGCAGATACGCAGTATTTT. This gives the protein CASSRIGGSADTQYF.

J is TRBJ2-1 and V is TRBV11-2; D is ambiguous. The CDR3 totals 11 residues. Between the trimmed V and J ends, which lost 5 bases and 11 bases, there was a span of 10 bases. Germline V lookup: CDR1 SGHAT, CDR2 FQNNGV. The CDR3 nucleotides read TGTGCCAGCAGCCTAGGCCCCCAGCAGTTCTTC. It is translated as CASSLGPQQFF.

The rearrangement uses TRBV6-5 and TRBJ2-7, with TRBD1 identical over 7 bases. Germline loops: CDR1 MNHEY, CDR2 SVGAGI. CDR3 length equals 13 residues. Trimming at V came to 6 bases and at J to 1 base, leaving 3 bases not matched to a gene. For the CDR3, the DNA is TGTGCCAGCAGGAGGACAGGATCCTACGAGCAGTACTTC. Its translation: CASRRTGSYEQYF.

This clone was seen only once. The V gene is TRBV5-1, the J gene TRBJ1-1; D is possibly TRBD1 (5 bases). The CDR3 length is 17 residues. With 0 bases removed from V and 1 base from J, the gap between germline ends came to 16 bases. CDR1 SGHRS and CDR2 YFSETQ come from the germline V gene. The CDR3 region is CASSLVIGEIPNTEAFF. The CDR3 bases are TGCGCCAGCAGCTTGGTGATAGGGGAGATCCCGAACACTGAAGCTTTCTTT. The complete variable domain, with remaining parts taken from reference TRBV5-1 and TRBJ1-1, reads KAGVTQTPRYLIKTRGQQVTLSCSPISGHRSVSWYQQTPGQGLQFLFEYFSETQRNKGNFPGRFSGRQFSNSRSEMNVSTLELGDSALYLCASSLVIGEIPNTEAFFGQGTRLTVV.

The chain joins TRBV11-2 to TRBJ2-7, with D possibly matching TRBD2 (5 bases). Trimming removed 0 bases at V and 7 bases at J, with 7 bases between. CDR3 length equals 12 residues. Germline CDR1 is SGHAT and CDR2 is FQNNGV. DNA of the CDR3: TGTGCCAGCAGCTTAGAAGCGGTGGAGCAGTACTTC. Translating it yields CASSLEAVEQYF.

This clone was observed a single time. The V gene is TRBV28, the J gene TRBJ1-1; D might be TRBD1 (6 bases). Germline V lookup: CDR1 MDHEN, CDR2 SYDVKM. The V and J ends lost 7 bases and 1 base respectively, with 22 bases between them. This CDR3 is 17 amino acids long. The DNA of the CDR3 is TGTGCCAGCATTCTCATCCGGGACACCTACACGAACACTGAAGCTTTCTTT. It codes for CASILIRDTYTNTEAFF. The variable domain in full, with the rest retrieved from reference TRBV28 and TRBJ1-1, is DVKVTQSSRYLVKRTGEKVFLECVQDMDHENMFWYRQDPGLGLRLIYFSYDVKMKEKGDIPEGYSVSREKKERFSLILESASTNQTSMYLCASILIRDTYTNTEAFFGQGTRLTVV.

The CDR3 protein is CASSHRQGISATNEKLFF. CDR3 in DNA: TGCGCCAGCAGCCATCGACAGGGGATAAGTGCAACTAATGAAAAACTGTTTTTT. The chain carries TRBV4-3 and TRBJ1-4; TRBD1 matches at 8 bases. This CDR3 comprises 18 residues. Germline V gene lookup returns CDR1 LGHNA and CDR2 YSLEER. The V gene end was trimmed by 3 bases and the J gene end by 0 bases; junction bases not matched to a gene: 9.

The V gene is TRBV2, the J gene TRBJ2-3, with 9 bases fitting TRBD2. The germline CDR1 and CDR2 sequences are SNHLY and FYNNEI. V dropped 3 bases and J dropped 1; count of bases not matched to a gene: 2. The CDR3 contains 15 residues. CDR3 sequence reads: CASSDRTSGTDTQYF. In DNA, the CDR3 is TGTGCCAGCAGTGATCGGACTAGCGGCACAGATACGCAGTATTTT.